The 18 T cell receptor beta chains below all came from one sample that was sequenced in a study of early T cells in non-severe SARS-CoV-2 infection. TCRdb processed the 5' RACE reads anew with MiXCR; each CDR3 protein has one entry. In the table there are 40,000 to 55,000 distinct CDR3 sequences, about 12% of which are singletons. The sequenced material came from whole blood. The receptors come from an adult who was a healthcare worker with PCR-confirmed SARS-CoV-2 infection or an uninfected control (not recorded which).

This clonotype was detected many times. The V call is TRBV5-1, the J call TRBJ2-7; a weak D match, TRBD1 (6 bases). CDR1 and CDR2 (germline): SGHRS, YFSETQ. The CDR3 loop spans 15 amino acids. Between the trimmed V and J ends, which lost 4 bases and 0 bases, there was a span of 14 bases. CDR3 amino acids: CASSPTGLSSYEQYF. The CDR3 region has the DNA TGCGCCAGCAGCCCGACAGGTCTCAGCTCCTACGAGCAGTACTTC.

Many counts were recorded for this clonotype. This CDR3 reads CASSLTGTNGGEQYF. The CDR3 nucleotides read TGTGCCAGCTCACTCACCGGGACAAATGGGGGCGAGCAGTACTTC. This chain uses TRBV18 with TRBJ2-7, with TRBD1 as a possible D gene (6 bases). Germline V CDR1 and CDR2: KGHSH, LQKENI. The CDR3 runs to 15 residues. The V end lost 4 bases, the J end lost 6 bases, and 19 bases lay between the germline ends.

This clonotype was seen repeatedly, ten times or more. The rearrangement joins TRBV10-2 to TRBJ1-2; D unresolved. The V end lost 0 bases, the J end lost 4 bases, and 9 bases lay between the germline ends. Looked up from germline, CDR1 is WSHSY and CDR2 is SAAADI. The CDR3 covers 14 residues. CDR3 in amino acids: CASSESDGGYGYTF. CDR3 in DNA: TGCGCCAGCAGTGAGTCCGATGGAGGCTATGGCTACACCTTC.

This clonotype came up many times. The genes are TRBV9 and TRBJ2-7; 9 bases align to TRBD1. The CDR3 contains 15 residues. Unmatched junction bases numbered 10, after V lost 4 bases and J lost 5 bases. CDR1 is SGDLS, CDR2 YYNGEE, per germline. CDR3 in amino acids: CASSPRTGANDEQYF. CDR3 bases: TGTGCCAGCAGCCCCAGGACAGGGGCTAACGACGAGCAGTACTTC.

The rearrangement links TRBV6-5 to TRBJ2-3; perhaps D is TRBD1 or TRBD2 (5 bases each). This CDR3 has 14 residues. The V and J ends lost 2 bases and 4 bases respectively, with 10 bases between them. CDR1 is MNHEY, CDR2 SVGAGI, per germline. CDR3 bases: TGTGCCAGCAGTTACAGGGGAGTCTCAGATACGCAGTATTTT. Its translation: CASSYRGVSDTQYF.

Many counts were recorded for this clonotype. CDR3 region: CASSLAGGETQYF. Here the CDR3 DNA reads TGCGCCAGCAGCTTGGCCGGCGGAGAGACCCAGTACTTC. The chain couples TRBV5-1 to TRBJ2-5; D uncertain. This CDR3 is 13 amino acids long. Trimming pared 0 bases from V and 4 bases from J, leaving 7 bases between. The germline CDR1 and CDR2 sequences are SGHRS and YFSETQ.

This clonotype was observed many times. The chain combines TRBV7-7 with TRBJ1-1; no definite D call. Germline CDR1 and CDR2: SSHAT and FNYEAQ (reference sequence). V was pared by 5 bases and J by 3 bases, with 10 bases between. This CDR3 spans 13 amino acids. This CDR3 is CASSPHGDTEAFF. The CDR3 DNA is TGTGCCAGCAGCCCCCACGGAGACACTGAAGCTTTCTTT.

The V call is TRBV20-1, the J call TRBJ2-3, with D unclear. The CDR3 contains 13 residues. Trimming removed 1 base from V and 1 base from J, with 6 bases in between. Germline CDR1 and CDR2: DFQATT and SNEGSKA (reference sequence). CDR3 in DNA: TGCAGTGCTAGAGTGTGGGGCACAGATACGCAGTATTTT. It yields the protein CSARVWGTDTQYF.

Ten or more counts support this clonotype. The chain combines TRBV5-4 with TRBJ2-2; D may correspond to TRBD1 or TRBD2 (5 bases each). The CDR3 is 13 residues long. Germline V gene sequence: CDR1 SGHNT, CDR2 YYREEE (reference sequence). Trimming pared 3 bases from V and 6 bases from J, leaving 9 bases between. The chain's CDR3 is CASSSQGPGELFF. The CDR3 DNA sequence: TGTGCCAGCAGCTCGCAGGGACCCGGGGAGCTGTTTTTT.

This sequence joins TRBV4-2 and TRBJ1-1, with 8 bases identical to TRBD1. V trimming: 0 bases; J trimming: 3 bases; junction bases outside the gene matches: 9. The germline V gene has CDR1 LGHNA and CDR2 YNFKEQ. This CDR3 contains 17 residues. The CDR3 is CASSQDASRTGHTEAFF. CDR3 DNA: TGTGCCAGCAGCCAAGATGCGTCACGGACAGGGCACACTGAAGCTTTCTTT.

The rearrangement links TRBV4-1 to TRBJ1-3, with a weak D call TRBD1 (5 bases). Germline loops: CDR1 MGHRA, CDR2 YSYEKL. The CDR3 sequence is 14 residues long. V dropped 6 bases and J dropped 2 bases, with 11 bases sitting between them. CDR3 sequence reads: CASSNPGTGNTIYF. CDR3 DNA: TGCGCCAGCAGTAATCCAGGGACTGGAAACACCATATATTTT.

CDR3 loop: CASSLTQTYEQYF. The CDR3 bases are TGTGCCAGCAGCCTGACCCAGACCTACGAGCAGTACTTC. The chain uses TRBV7-9 and TRBJ2-7; D not certain. V dropped 5 bases and J dropped 2 bases, with 10 bases sitting between them. Per the germline V gene, CDR1 is SEHNR and CDR2 is FQNEAQ (reference sequence). CDR3 length: 13 amino acids.

This clonotype occurred many times. This sequence joins TRBV3-1 and TRBJ2-3; D is undetermined. The CDR3 spans 14 residues. V was trimmed by 2 bases and J by 1 base, leaving 7 bases between them. Germline V gene sequence: CDR1 LGHDT, CDR2 YNNKEL (reference sequence). The CDR3 reads CASSQLLRTDTQYF. The CDR3 nucleotides are TGTGCCAGCAGCCAACTACTCCGCACAGATACGCAGTATTTT.

This clonotype was recorded a few times. The CDR3 bases are TGTGCCAGCAGCCACGAGGCAGGCACAGATACGCAGTATTTT. The encoded protein is CASSHEAGTDTQYF. This sequence joins TRBV28 and TRBJ2-3, with D unresolved. The CDR3 sequence is 14 residues long. Germline values: CDR1 MDHEN, CDR2 SYDVKM. V was shortened by 6 bases and J by 1 base, with 11 bases between the two germline ends.

V gene TRBV6-5 combines with J gene TRBJ1-1; the match to TRBD1 covers 8 bases. V gave up 8 bases and J gave up 7 bases; unmatched junction bases: 6. CDR3 length: 12 amino acids. Germline V gene lookup returns CDR1 MNHEY and CDR2 SVGAGI. This CDR3 reads CASHRGADEAFF. Here the CDR3 DNA reads TGTGCCAGCCACAGGGGGGCTGATGAAGCTTTCTTT.

V gene TRBV2 combines with J gene TRBJ2-3, with unresolved D. Germline CDR1 is SNHLY and CDR2 is FYNNEI. The CDR3 is made up of 12 amino acids. Trimming pared 6 bases from V and 5 bases from J, leaving 9 bases between. Here the CDR3 DNA reads TGTGCCAGCAGCGGATCTGGAGATACGCAGTATTTT. Its protein is CASSGSGDTQYF.

This clonotype has at least ten counts. The chain has TRBV7-9 and TRBJ2-2, with 11 bases identical to TRBD2. The germline gives CDR1 SEHNR, CDR2 FQNEAQ (reference sequence). V was clipped by 5 bases and J by 5 bases; unmatched bases: 10. The length of the CDR3 is 17 residues. This CDR3 is CASSHLRLAGTTGELFF. The CDR3 DNA sequence: TGTGCCAGCAGCCACCTTAGACTAGCGGGGACTACCGGGGAGCTGTTTTTT. Using reference TRBV7-9 and TRBJ2-2 for the parts outside the CDR3, the full variable domain is DTGVSQNPRHKITKRGQNVTFRCDPISEHNRLYWYRQTLGQGPEFLTYFQNEAQLEKSRLLSDRFSAERPKGSFSTLEIQRTEQGDSAMYLCASSHLRLAGTTGELFFGEGSRLTVL.

This chain joins TRBV12-3 or TRBV12-4 and TRBJ2-7; 7 bases map to TRBD1. The CDR3 has 14 residues. The V gene end was trimmed by 6 bases and the J gene end by 3 bases; junction bases not matched to a gene: 8. The DNA for the CDR3 is TGTGCCAGCAGCCTACAGGGGCATCTCTACGAGCAGTACTTC. It codes for CASSLQGHLYEQYF.